A single sample gave rise to the 30 T cell receptor beta chains below, sequenced in a study of CD8+ T cells in alopecia areata. Reverse transcription of extracted RNA yielded cDNA, which provided the sequencing template. TCRdb's copy holds only in-frame clones and misses some; the assay was immunoSEQ multiplex PCR. This table has over 150,000 clones, 55% to 70% appearing once. Treatment indicated: oral pan-JAK inhibitor, 5-10 mg twice daily. Source: CD4+ T cells sorted from blood, taken at week 4, from a patient treated with tofacitinib. The receptors originated from a human donor with alopecia areata.

The chain uses TRBV2 and TRBJ2-5; a possible D gene is TRBD2 (6 bases). The CDR3 has 12 amino acids. With 3 bases removed from V and 7 bases from J, the gap between germline ends came to 9 bases. Looked up from germline, CDR1 is SNHLY and CDR2 is FYNNEI. The CDR3 bases are TGTGCCAGCAGTGACGGGGGACGGACCCAGTACTTC. Protein product: CASSDGGRTQYF.

Written as DNA, the CDR3 is TGTGCCAGTATGAAACAGGGACTAAATCAGCCCCAGCATTTT. The encoded protein is CASMKQGLNQPQHF. The chain links TRBV19 to TRBJ1-5; tentatively, D is TRBD1 (6 bases). This CDR3 is 14 amino acids long. Trimming left V 7 bases short and J 4 bases short, with 14 bases between. The V gene's germline CDR1 is LNHDA and CDR2 SQIVND (reference sequence). Based on the CDR3 plus reference TRBV19 and TRBJ1-5, the full variable domain is DGGITQSPKYLFRKEGQNVTLSCEQNLNHDAMYWYRQDPGQGLRLIYYSQIVNDFQKGDIAEGYSVSREKKESFPLTVTSAQKNPTAFYLCASMKQGLNQPQHFGDGTRLSIL.

This sequence joins TRBV28 and TRBJ2-5, with a tentative D call TRBD2 (5 bases). Trimming pared 2 bases from V and 11 bases from J, leaving 18 bases between. CDR3 length: 14 residues. Looked up from germline, CDR1 is MDHEN and CDR2 is SYDVKM. The CDR3 sequence: CASSLGPNTEEQYF. In DNA, the CDR3 is TGTGCCAGCAGTTTAGGACCGAATACGGAGGAGCAGTACTTC.

V usage is TRBV30 and J usage is TRBJ1-1; D not resolved. Germline lookup yields CDR1 GTSNPN and CDR2 SVGIG (reference sequence). Trimming took 2 bases from V and 1 from J, leaving 8 bases between them. The CDR3 length is 13 residues. The chain's CDR3 is CAWSQEGNTEAFF. For the CDR3, the DNA is TGTGCCTGGAGTCAAGAAGGGAACACTGAAGCTTTCTTT.

The chain links TRBV7-2 to TRBJ2-6; tentative D call: TRBD1 (6 bases). V lost 5 bases, J lost 3 bases, and 8 bases lay in between. CDR1 is SGHTA and CDR2 is FQGNSA in the germline V gene. The CDR3 has 14 residues. The CDR3 protein is CASSAGVGANVLTF. In nucleotides, the CDR3 is TGTGCCAGCAGCGCAGGGGTTGGGGCCAACGTCCTGACTTTC.

The rearrangement uses TRBV29-1 and TRBJ1-2, with TRBD1 matching 8 bases. Germline CDR1 and CDR2: SQVTM and ANQGSEA. The V and J ends lost 2 bases and 7 bases, in that order; junction bases with no gene match: 9. The CDR3 extends over 14 amino acids. CDR3 DNA: TGCAGCGTTGAATTATCCGGACAGGGAGGTGGCTACACCTTC. Its protein product is CSVELSGQGGGYTF. The whole variable domain, filled in from reference TRBV29-1 and TRBJ1-2, reads SAVISQKPSRDICQRGTSLTIQCQVDSQVTMMFWYRQQPGQSLTLIATANQGSEATYESGFVIDKFPISRPNLTFSTLTVSNMSPEDSSIYLCSVELSGQGGGYTFGSGTRLTVV.

The genes are TRBV29-1 and TRBJ1-1; a weak D match, TRBD1 (6 bases). CDR1 SQVTM and CDR2 ANQGSEA come from the germline V gene. The ends were cut back, 3 bases at V and 4 bases at J, with 12 bases in the middle. The CDR3 runs 13 residues. CDR3 sequence reads: CSVDMSGVTEAFF. The CDR3 DNA reads as TGCAGCGTTGACATGTCAGGGGTCACTGAAGCTTTCTTT.

The chain carries TRBV5-4 and TRBJ2-1; no definite D call. Trimming took 0 bases from V and 9 from J, leaving 4 bases between them. Germline lookup yields CDR1 SGHNT and CDR2 YYREEE (reference sequence). This CDR3 is 11 amino acids long. The CDR3 DNA reads as TGTGCCAGCAGCTTGGACGGTGAGCAGTTCTTC. This sequence encodes CASSLDGEQFF.

This chain uses TRBV6-5 with TRBJ2-2, with a possible D match to TRBD1 (6 bases). V was pared by 6 bases and J by 1 base, with 9 bases between. The CDR3 is 14 amino acids. CDR1 MNHEY and CDR2 SVGAGI come from the germline V gene. The CDR3 DNA follows: TGTGCCAGCAGCCCGACAGGGAACACCGGGGAGCTGTTTTTT. It translates to CASSPTGNTGELFF.

This clone has just a few counts. V usage is TRBV30 and J usage is TRBJ2-5; 8 positions match TRBD1. The germline CDR1 and CDR2 sequences are GTSNPN and SVGIG (reference sequence). The junction had 6 bases not matched to a gene; V was cut back by 5 bases and J by 4 bases. The CDR3 extends over 13 amino acids. The CDR3 nucleotides are TGTGCCTGGTCGTCAGGGGGCGGAGAGACCCAGTACTTC. Protein sequence: CAWSSGGGETQYF. The variable domain in full, with the rest retrieved from reference TRBV30 and TRBJ2-5, is SQTIHQWPATLVQPVGSPLSLECTVEGTSNPNLYWYRQAAGRGLQLLFYSVGIGQISSEVPQNLSASRPQDRQFILSSKKLLLSDSGFYLCAWSSGGGETQYFGPGTRLLVL.

This chain joins TRBV5-4 and TRBJ2-1, with D unresolved. V dropped 0 bases and J dropped 7 bases, with 14 bases sitting between them. The germline CDR1 and CDR2 sequences are SGHNT and YYREEE (reference sequence). The CDR3 is 15 residues long. The CDR3 reads CASSLAGSAENEQFF. CDR3 coding DNA: TGTGCCAGCAGCTTGGCAGGCAGCGCGGAAAATGAGCAGTTCTTC.

V usage is TRBV2 and J usage is TRBJ2-5; D is perhaps TRBD2 (8 bases). Germline values: CDR1 SNHLY, CDR2 FYNNEI. Trimming took off 6 bases at V and 3 bases at J, with 23 bases between the two ends. This CDR3 comprises 17 residues. The CDR3 protein is CASRTGFSGGPEETQYF. CDR3 nucleotides: TGTGCCAGCAGGACAGGGTTTTCGGGAGGGCCAGAAGAGACCCAGTACTTC.

This chain links TRBV5-1 with TRBJ2-7, with 8 positions matching TRBD2. The junction had 7 bases not matched to a gene; V was cut back by 2 bases and J by 3 bases. Germline V CDR1 and CDR2: SGHRS, YFSETQ. This CDR3 contains 15 residues. The CDR3 loop is CASSLAAGANYEQYF. CDR3 bases: TGCGCCAGCAGCTTAGCAGCGGGAGCCAACTACGAGCAGTACTTC.

The rearrangement uses TRBV5-4 and TRBJ2-1, with D possibly called TRBD1 or TRBD2 (5 bases each). This CDR3 is 14 amino acids long. V was clipped by 0 bases and J by 6 bases, with 10 bases between them. CDR1 is SGHNT, CDR2 YYREEE, per germline (reference sequence). The CDR3 sequence is CASSLAGTTNEQFF. The CDR3 DNA sequence: TGTGCCAGCAGCTTGGCCGGGACCACCAATGAGCAGTTCTTC.

This chain links TRBV4-3 with TRBJ1-1; TRBD1 matches at 7 bases. This CDR3 is 15 amino acids long. V was clipped by 3 bases and J by 0 bases; unmatched bases: 4. From germline, CDR1 is LGHNA and CDR2 YSLEER. The CDR3 DNA reads TGCGCCAGCAGCCAGGAACAGGGGATGAACACTGAAGCTTTCTTT. Translated: CASSQEQGMNTEAFF.

The rearrangement joins TRBV29-1 to TRBJ2-1, with D possibly being TRBD1 (5 bases). V lost 3 bases and J lost 3, with 18 bases in between. CDR3 length equals 16 residues. In germline, CDR1 is SQVTM, CDR2 ANQGSEA. Here the CDR3 DNA reads TGCAGCGTTGAGCCCCTCCCACAGGTTCTCTACAATGAGCAGTTCTTC. It is translated as CSVEPLPQVLYNEQFF.

This chain links TRBV6-6 with TRBJ1-1, with D unclear. From germline, CDR1 is MNHNY and CDR2 SVGAGI (reference sequence). The CDR3 is 13 amino acids. V was trimmed by 6 bases and J by 1 base, leaving 9 bases between them. Written as DNA, the CDR3 is TGTGCCAGCAGCAACAAGGGGAACACTGAAGCTTTCTTT. Protein: CASSNKGNTEAFF.

This clone was found once. The V call is TRBV7-9, the J call TRBJ2-4; 7 nucleotides align to TRBD1. The CDR3 contains 15 residues. Per germline, CDR1 SEHNR and CDR2 FQNEAQ (reference sequence). J gave up 6 bases and V 5 bases, and 10 bases lay outside the gene matches. This CDR3 reads CASSAPGGSLNIQYF. CDR3 coding DNA: TGTGCCAGCAGCGCACCAGGGGGATCTTTAAACATTCAGTACTTC.

This chain links TRBV30 with TRBJ2-6; D might be TRBD2 (5 bases). The CDR3 length is 14 residues. The V gene lost 3 bases and the J gene lost 3 bases, with 9 bases spanning the gap. The V gene's germline CDR1 is GTSNPN and CDR2 SVGIG (reference sequence). The CDR3 protein is CAWRQGGGANVLTF. In nucleotides, the CDR3 is TGTGCCTGGAGACAAGGAGGTGGGGCCAACGTCCTGACTTTC.

The rearrangement links TRBV5-1 to TRBJ2-7; weak D call: TRBD2 (5 bases). Trimming cost V 7 bases and J 0 bases, with 11 bases left between them. Germline CDR1 reads SGHRS; CDR2 reads YFSETQ. The CDR3 has 13 residues. The CDR3 spells CASRGGSSYEQYF. CDR3 coding DNA: TGCGCCAGCCGAGGAGGTAGCTCCTACGAGCAGTACTTC.

The chain carries TRBV29-1 and TRBJ1-1, with 8 positions matching TRBD1. This CDR3 comprises 15 residues. Germline V lookup: CDR1 SQVTM, CDR2 ANQGSEA. The V gene end was trimmed by 5 bases and the J gene end by 4 bases; junction bases not matched to a gene: 12. As DNA, the CDR3 is TGCAGCGTTTCCTCCCCCAGGGGGCGAGGCACTGAAGCTTTCTTT. Translated, it gives CSVSSPRGRGTEAFF. Full variable domain (remainder filled in from reference TRBV29-1 and TRBJ1-1): SAVISQKPSRDICQRGTSLTIQCQVDSQVTMMFWYRQQPGQSLTLIATANQGSEATYESGFVIDKFPISRPNLTFSTLTVSNMSPEDSSIYLCSVSSPRGRGTEAFFGQGTRLTVV.

The CDR3 is CASSPLGGYQETQYF. The CDR3 coding sequence is TGTGCCAGCTCACCCCTGGGAGGGTACCAAGAGACCCAGTACTTC. This chain links TRBV18 with TRBJ2-5; 7 bases are shared with TRBD2. The CDR3 covers 15 residues. Per germline, CDR1 KGHSH and CDR2 LQKENI. Losses at the gene ends were 3 bases for V and 0 bases for J; bases not matched to a gene: 4.

The V and J genes are TRBV5-1 and TRBJ2-7; 11 bases agree with TRBD2. CDR3 length: 16 residues. Germline V gene sequence: CDR1 SGHRS, CDR2 YFSETQ. V lost 0 bases and J lost 3; bases outside the gene matches: 5. The chain's CDR3 is CASSLDLAGGVYEQYF. Here the CDR3 DNA reads TGCGCCAGCAGCTTGGATCTAGCGGGAGGTGTCTACGAGCAGTACTTC.

This chain uses TRBV29-1 with TRBJ2-5; D may match TRBD1 or TRBD2 (5 bases each). Germline CDR1 and CDR2: SQVTM and ANQGSEA. V was cut by 1 base and J by 4 bases, with 16 bases left in between. This CDR3 is built from 15 residues. CDR3 region: CSVEGGLGGGETQYF. CDR3 nucleotide sequence: TGCAGCGTTGAAGGAGGCTTAGGTGGGGGAGAGACCCAGTACTTC. Together with reference TRBV29-1 and TRBJ2-5, the CDR3 gives the full variable domain: SAVISQKPSRDICQRGTSLTIQCQVDSQVTMMFWYRQQPGQSLTLIATANQGSEATYESGFVIDKFPISRPNLTFSTLTVSNMSPEDSSIYLCSVEGGLGGGETQYFGPGTRLLVL.

The chain carries TRBV30 and TRBJ1-4; possibly TRBD1 for D (5 bases). The V gene's germline CDR1 is GTSNPN and CDR2 SVGIG (reference sequence). V gave up 0 bases and J gave up 8 bases, with 13 bases separating them. The CDR3 is made up of 14 amino acids. The CDR3 reads CAWSVLGPGEKLFF. CDR3 bases: TGTGCCTGGAGTGTACTGGGGCCCGGGGAAAAACTGTTTTTT.

The DNA for the CDR3 is TGCAGCGTTGAAGATCCAAGTCACCCCTACAATGAGCAGTTCTTC. This codes for CSVEDPSHPYNEQFF. The gene calls are TRBV29-1 and TRBJ2-1, with D uncertain. From germline, CDR1 is SQVTM and CDR2 ANQGSEA. This CDR3 comprises 15 residues. Between the trimmed V and J ends, which lost 0 bases and 2 bases, there was a span of 11 bases.

This rearrangement joins TRBV6-5 to TRBJ1-1; TRBD1 matches at 10 bases. The trim removed 0 bases at V and 11 bases at J, leaving 6 bases unmatched. Germline CDR1 MNHEY, CDR2 SVGAGI. The CDR3 runs 14 residues. CDR3 protein: CASSYSWTGGNAFF. The CDR3 nucleotides are TGTGCCAGCAGTTACTCCTGGACAGGGGGAAACGCTTTCTTT.

The rearrangement joins TRBV29-1 to TRBJ1-5; TRBD1 matches at 7 bases. Per the germline V gene, CDR1 is SQVTM and CDR2 is ANQGSEA. The length of the CDR3 is 12 residues. J lost 7 bases, V lost 7 bases, and 7 bases had no gene match. The CDR3 region is CSARTGQQPQHF. Written as DNA, the CDR3 is TGCAGCGCTAGGACAGGTCAACAGCCCCAGCATTTT.

The chain couples TRBV19 to TRBJ2-5; D perhaps matches TRBD2 (5 bases). V shed 0 bases and J shed 6 bases, with 8 bases lying between them. Per germline, CDR1 LNHDA and CDR2 SQIVND (reference sequence). The CDR3 extends over 13 amino acids. For the CDR3, the DNA is TGTGCCAGTAGTATAGATCGCGGGCAGACCCAGTACTTC. Translated, it gives CASSIDRGQTQYF.

In its sample, this clone was seen a few times. The chain joins TRBV29-1 to TRBJ2-5; 11 bases line up with TRBD1. The DNA end is a closer match to TRBJ2-7, so the J assignment may be wrong. CDR3 length equals 14 residues. Germline V gene lookup returns CDR1 SQVTM and CDR2 ANQGSEA. The CDR3 DNA reads TGCAGCGCCGCCGGGGGACAGGGGGGCAACGAGCAGTACTTC. It specifies CSAAGGQGGNEQYF.